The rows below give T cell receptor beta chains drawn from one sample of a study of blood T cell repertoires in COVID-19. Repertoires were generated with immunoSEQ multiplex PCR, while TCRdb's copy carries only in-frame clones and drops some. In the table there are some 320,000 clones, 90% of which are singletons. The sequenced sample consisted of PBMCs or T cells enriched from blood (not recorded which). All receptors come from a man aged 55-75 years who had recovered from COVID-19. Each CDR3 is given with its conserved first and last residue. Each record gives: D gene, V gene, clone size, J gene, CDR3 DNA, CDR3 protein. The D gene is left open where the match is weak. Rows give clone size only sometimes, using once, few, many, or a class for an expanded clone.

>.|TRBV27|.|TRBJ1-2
TGTGCCAGCAGTTTCCGAGTCTCCTCTGGCTACACCTTC
CASSFRVSSGYTF
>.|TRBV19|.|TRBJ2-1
TGTGCCAGTAGTACCAGTTCCCTGTACAATGAGCAGTTCTTC
CASSTSSLYNEQFF
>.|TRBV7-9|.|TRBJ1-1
TGTGCCAGCAGCTCCCAGACGGGGGGCAGAGCTGAAGCTTTCTTT
CASSSQTGGRAEAFF
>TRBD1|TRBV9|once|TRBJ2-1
TGTGCCAGCAGCGTCACTTTGGGGGACAGGGCTCTCGACAATGAGCAGTTCTTC
CASSVTLGDRALDNEQFF
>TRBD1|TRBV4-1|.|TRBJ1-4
TGCGCCAGCAGCTCGCGGGACAGGGGCGCAACTAATGAAAAACTGTTTTTT
CASSSRDRGATNEKLFF
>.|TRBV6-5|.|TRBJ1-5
TGTGCCAGCAGGGCAGGTCCGTTCAATCAGCCCCAGCATTTT
CASRAGPFNQPQHF
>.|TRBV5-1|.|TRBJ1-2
TGCGCCAGCAGCTTGGCCCAGGCCTCCTATGGCTACACCTTC
CASSLAQASYGYTF
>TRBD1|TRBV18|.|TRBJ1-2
TGTGCCAGCTCACCACTAGGACAGGGCTATGGCTACACCTTC
CASSPLGQGYGYTF
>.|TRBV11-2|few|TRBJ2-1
TGTGCCAGCAGCTTCGAGTTAAGCGAGCAGTTCTTC
CASSFELSEQFF
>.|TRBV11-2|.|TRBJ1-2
TGTGCCAGCAGCGAAACCAGGGTCTATGGCTACACCTTC
CASSETRVYGYTF
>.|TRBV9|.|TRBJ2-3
TGTGCCAGCAGCACACAGGGTGCTACACACACAGATACGCAGTATTTT
CASSTQGATHTDTQYF
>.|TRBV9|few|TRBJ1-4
TGTGCCAGCAGCGTAGGCTCAGGGATTGCTGAAAAACTGTTTTTT
CASSVGSGIAEKLFF
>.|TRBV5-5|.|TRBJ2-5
TGTGCCAGCAGCTTGGTTGGAGAAGAGACCCAGTACTTC
CASSLVGEETQYF
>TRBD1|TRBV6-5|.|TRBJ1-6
TGTGCCAGCACTCCAACAGGGGGCAATTCACCCCTCCACTTT
CASTPTGGNSPLHF
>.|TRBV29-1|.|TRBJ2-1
TGCAGCGTTGAATCCGGGTTTCGTGACAATGAGCAGTTCTTC
CSVESGFRDNEQFF
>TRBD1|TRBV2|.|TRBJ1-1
TGTGCCAGCAGCGGACAGGGAATCATGAACACTGAAGCTTTCTTT
CASSGQGIMNTEAFF